These 21 T cell receptor beta chains came from one sample sequenced in a study of CD8 T cells in ankylosing spondylitis. General study results and limits: A TCR beta motif of seven or eight highly homologous variants appeared characteristic of ankylosing spondylitis blood.

MiXCR was run by TCRdb on the 5' RACE reads, yielding one entry per CDR3 protein. The sample consists of hundreds of thousands of distinct CDR3 sequences, roughly 12% of them appearing once. Their antigens remain unidentified. Input material: blood, either unsorted or a sorted T cell fraction (not recorded which). These receptors all stem from a male donor with ankylosing spondylitis.

Only a few counts were recorded for this clonotype. The chain carries TRBV2 and TRBJ2-5; the D is unclear. The CDR3 sequence is 12 residues long. The V and J ends lost 7 bases and 5 bases respectively, with 11 bases between them. Germline-derived CDR1 and CDR2 are SNHLY and FYNNEI. The CDR3 sequence is CASTTSGETQYF. The CDR3 DNA is TGTGCCAGCACGACATCTGGTGAGACCCAGTACTTC.

This chain uses TRBV10-3 with TRBJ2-3, with TRBD1 identical over 8 bases. The germline gives CDR1 ENHRY, CDR2 SYGVKD. This CDR3 contains 15 residues. The CDR3 DNA is TGTGCTCAATCCCCCGGGACAGGTGACACAGATACGCAGTATTTT. Protein: CAQSPGTGDTDTQYF.

This clonotype was seen a few times. This chain joins TRBV20-1 and TRBJ2-7, with 7 bases that match TRBD1. In germline, CDR1 is DFQATT, CDR2 SNEGSKA (reference sequence). The CDR3 contains 12 residues. The CDR3 protein is CGWGNRGSGQYF. In DNA, the CDR3 is TGCGGGTGGGGGAACAGGGGTTCTGGGCAGTACTTC.

This clonotype was recorded many times. CDR3 sequence reads: CASSYPREESTDTQYF. For the CDR3, the DNA is TGTGCCAGCAGCTACCCGCGAGAGGAGAGCACAGATACGCAGTATTTT. The V and J genes are TRBV12-3 or TRBV12-4 and TRBJ2-3; the D is unclear. V was shortened by 6 bases and J by 0 bases, with 16 bases between the two germline ends. The CDR3 loop spans 16 amino acids.

The rearrangement links TRBV5-1 to TRBJ2-7; D remains unclear. The V end lost 2 bases, the J end lost 3 bases, and 15 bases lay between the germline ends. Per the germline V gene, CDR1 is SGHRS and CDR2 is YFSETQ. The CDR3 has 15 amino acids. The CDR3: CASSFDYRAVYEQYF. The CDR3 nucleotides are TGCGCCAGCAGCTTTGATTATCGAGCCGTCTACGAGCAGTACTTC.

The rearrangement links TRBV20-1 to TRBJ2-5; 8 positions match TRBD2. Trimming took 6 bases from V and 4 from J; bases not matched to a gene: 13. CDR3 length: 15 amino acids. The V gene's germline CDR1 is DFQATT and CDR2 SNEGSKA (reference sequence). Here the CDR3 reads CSAAGGGGWRETQYF. CDR3 bases: TGCAGTGCGGCCGGGGGGGGAGGTTGGAGAGAGACCCAGTACTTC.

This clonotype has a handful of counts. The rearrangement uses TRBV7-9 and TRBJ1-5, with a possible D match to TRBD1 (6 bases). The V gene's germline CDR1 is SEHNR and CDR2 FQNEAQ (reference sequence). The CDR3 length is 13 residues. Trimming pared 6 bases from V and 9 bases from J, leaving 15 bases between. Here the CDR3 DNA reads TGTGCCAGCAGAAGCACAGGGTCAGGGCCCCAGCATTTT. This translates into CASRSTGSGPQHF.

Many counts were recorded for this clonotype. The rearrangement joins TRBV5-1 to TRBJ2-7, with unresolved D. Germline values: CDR1 SGHRS, CDR2 YFSETQ. This CDR3 comprises 16 residues. With 4 bases removed from V and 2 bases from J, the gap between germline ends came to 19 bases. Written as DNA, the CDR3 is TGCGCCAGCAGCCTAAGGACCTCGATTCCAACCTACGAGCAGTACTTC. Translated, it gives CASSLRTSIPTYEQYF.

This clonotype was detected only a few times. This chain connects TRBV5-1 to TRBJ1-2; TRBD1 is a possible D gene (5 bases). The CDR3 is 14 residues long. Germline CDR1 and CDR2: SGHRS and YFSETQ. Trimming removed 5 bases from V and 4 bases from J, with 15 bases in between. The CDR3 DNA sequence: TGCGCCAGCAGAACGGGACCCAATTTCTATGGCTACACCTTC. It specifies CASRTGPNFYGYTF.

The chain links TRBV7-6 to TRBJ2-7; D possibly corresponds to TRBD1 (6 bases). Deletions cut 1 base from V and 0 bases from J, with 10 bases between. CDR1 is SGHVS, CDR2 FNYEAQ, per germline. The CDR3 contains 15 residues. The CDR3 is CASSLDAGVSYEQYF. The CDR3 DNA reads as TGTGCCAGCAGCTTAGATGCAGGGGTCTCCTACGAGCAGTACTTC.

This clonotype was counted many times. The rearrangement uses TRBV20-1 and TRBJ2-7, with 9 bases that match TRBD2. This CDR3 spans 14 amino acids. Trimming cost V 1 base and J 3 bases; bases outside gene matches: 4. Germline CDR1 and CDR2: DFQATT and SNEGSKA (reference sequence). Here the CDR3 reads CSARGLAELYEQYF. CDR3 bases: TGCAGTGCTAGAGGACTAGCGGAACTCTACGAGCAGTACTTC.

The chain is built from TRBV4-1 and TRBJ2-5; 8 bases match TRBD1. The J segment lost 7 bases and the V segment lost 0 bases, leaving 7 bases of the junction unmatched. This CDR3 has 15 amino acids. CDR1 MGHRA and CDR2 YSYEKL come from the germline V gene. The CDR3 spells CASSQERDRTGTQYF. In nucleotides, the CDR3 is TGCGCCAGCAGCCAAGAGCGGGACAGGACGGGGACCCAGTACTTC.

The sample holds a few counts of this clonotype. The chain uses TRBV11-2 and TRBJ2-1, with 11 nucleotides matching TRBD2. The germline V gene has CDR1 SGHAT and CDR2 FQNNGV. The CDR3 length is 16 residues. With 5 bases clipped from V and 6 bases from J, the junction kept 9 bases outside the gene matches. The CDR3 nucleotides are TGTGCCAGCAGCGCATTAGCGGGAGGGCTTGGCAATGAGCAGTTCTTC. Protein sequence: CASSALAGGLGNEQFF.

This clonotype showed up just a few times. The rearrangement joins TRBV20-1 to TRBJ2-7, with 8 positions matching TRBD1. Trimming at V came to 0 bases and at J to 0 bases, leaving 10 bases not matched to a gene. The V gene's germline CDR1 is DFQATT and CDR2 SNEGSKA (reference sequence). The CDR3 consists of 17 residues. The CDR3 region has the DNA TGCAGTGCTAGAGACCAGGGACAGGACCTCTACTCCTACGAGCAGTACTTC. This gives the protein CSARDQGQDLYSYEQYF.

The CDR3 bases are TGTGCCATCGGATCAACTAATGAAAAACTGTTTTTT. Amino acid sequence: CAIGSTNEKLFF. The chain is built from TRBV10-3 and TRBJ1-4; D unresolved. Germline-derived CDR1 and CDR2 are ENHRY and SYGVKD. Trimming removed 8 bases at V and 0 bases at J, with 4 bases between. The CDR3 covers 12 residues.

A few counts support this clonotype. The gene calls are TRBV5-1 and TRBJ2-2, with TRBD2 identical over 13 bases. This CDR3 is 16 amino acids long. Germline trimming cut 3 bases from V and 7 bases from J; bases unmatched to any gene: 6. Germline loops: CDR1 SGHRS, CDR2 YFSETQ. CDR3 sequence (DNA): TGCGCCAGCAGCTCGACTAGCGGGGGGTCGAGCGGGGAGCTGTTTTTT. Its translation is CASSSTSGGSSGELFF. Combining the CDR3 with reference TRBV5-1 and TRBJ2-2 gives the whole variable domain KAGVTQTPRYLIKTRGQQVTLSCSPISGHRSVSWYQQTPGQGLQFLFEYFSETQRNKGNFPGRFSGRQFSNSRSEMNVSTLELGDSALYLCASSSTSGGSSGELFFGEGSRLTVL.

This clonotype has more than one count but fewer than ten. The CDR3 DNA reads TGCAGTGCTCTTGGTTGGAAGGACAATGAGCAGTTCTTC. This translates into CSALGWKDNEQFF. The rearrangement uses TRBV20-1 and TRBJ2-1; D remains ambiguous. The CDR3 is 13 amino acids. V shed 5 bases and J shed 5 bases, with 13 bases lying between them. Germline V CDR1 and CDR2: DFQATT, SNEGSKA (reference sequence).

The table lists this clonotype with a few counts. The V call is TRBV20-1, the J call TRBJ1-1; D is uncertain. The CDR3 is made up of 17 amino acids. Trimming shortened V by 3 bases and J by 0 bases, and 20 bases separated the two germline ends. Germline lookup yields CDR1 DFQATT and CDR2 SNEGSKA (reference sequence). CDR3 protein: CSASDPGRLYMNTEAFF. Written as DNA, the CDR3 is TGCAGTGCTAGTGACCCAGGACGGCTATACATGAACACTGAAGCTTTCTTT.

V is TRBV7-9 and J is TRBJ2-2; D remains unclear. Germline values: CDR1 SEHNR, CDR2 FQNEAQ (reference sequence). CDR3 length equals 14 residues. V lost 2 bases to trimming and J lost 3 bases, with 7 bases between them. The CDR3 region is CASSLLAYTGELFF. In DNA, the CDR3 is TGTGCCAGCAGCTTATTGGCTTACACCGGGGAGCTGTTTTTT.

The CDR3 nucleotides read TGCGCCAGCATGCGGGAGGGGAACACCGGGGAGCTGTTTTTT. This codes for CASMREGNTGELFF. V usage is TRBV5-1 and J usage is TRBJ2-2, with 9 nucleotides matching TRBD2. From germline, CDR1 is SGHRS and CDR2 YFSETQ. Trimming cost V 6 bases and J 1 base; bases outside gene matches: 1. The CDR3 extends over 14 amino acids.

The chain uses TRBV2 and TRBJ2-5; D is perhaps TRBD1 (6 bases). CDR1 and CDR2 from the germline V gene are SNHLY and FYNNEI. The V and J ends lost 3 bases and 0 bases respectively, with 8 bases between them. CDR3 length: 14 amino acids. CDR3 residues: CASSERTDQETQYF. The CDR3 DNA reads TGTGCCAGCAGTGAGCGGACAGACCAAGAGACCCAGTACTTC. Using reference TRBV2 and TRBJ2-5 for the parts outside the CDR3, the full variable domain is EPEVTQTPSHQVTQMGQEVILRCVPISNHLYFYWYRQILGQKVEFLVSFYNNEISEKSEIFDDQFSVERPDGSNFTLKIRSTKLEDSAMYFCASSERTDQETQYFGPGTRLLVL.